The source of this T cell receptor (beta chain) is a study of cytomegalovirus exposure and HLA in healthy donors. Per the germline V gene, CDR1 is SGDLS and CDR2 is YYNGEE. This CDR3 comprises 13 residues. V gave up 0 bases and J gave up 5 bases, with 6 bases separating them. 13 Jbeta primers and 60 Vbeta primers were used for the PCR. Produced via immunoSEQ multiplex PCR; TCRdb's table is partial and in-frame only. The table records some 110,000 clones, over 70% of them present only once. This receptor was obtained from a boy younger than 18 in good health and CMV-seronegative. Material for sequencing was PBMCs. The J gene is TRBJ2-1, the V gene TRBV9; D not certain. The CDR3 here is CASSVADNNEQFF. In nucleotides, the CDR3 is TGTGCCAGCAGCGTAGCAGATAACAATGAGCAGTTCTTC.